This TCR beta chain is drawn from a study of T-cell memory formation after mild COVID-19. Study context: Most TCR clusters belonged to a single donor.

This clonotype came up a few times. Germline V gene lookup returns CDR1 SGHTA and CDR2 FQGNSA. The CDR3 is 13 residues long. V was pared by 3 bases and J by 7 bases, with 10 bases between. A single record per CDR3 protein comes from TCRdb applying MiXCR to the 5' RACE reads. Of around 250,000 distinct CDR3 sequences in the sample, 16% were seen once. The TCR comes from a man between 18 and 35 years old who had mild COVID-19 (a few samples of this study predate the infection). Cell type and time point are not known. V usage is TRBV7-2 and J usage is TRBJ2-1; D possibly uses TRBD1 or TRBD2 (5 bases each). The sample taken for sequencing was PBMCs or a T cell subset sorted from them (not recorded which). The CDR3 loop reads CASSLGPGNEQFF. The CDR3 DNA is TGTGCCAGCAGCTTGGGACCCGGGAATGAGCAGTTCTTC.